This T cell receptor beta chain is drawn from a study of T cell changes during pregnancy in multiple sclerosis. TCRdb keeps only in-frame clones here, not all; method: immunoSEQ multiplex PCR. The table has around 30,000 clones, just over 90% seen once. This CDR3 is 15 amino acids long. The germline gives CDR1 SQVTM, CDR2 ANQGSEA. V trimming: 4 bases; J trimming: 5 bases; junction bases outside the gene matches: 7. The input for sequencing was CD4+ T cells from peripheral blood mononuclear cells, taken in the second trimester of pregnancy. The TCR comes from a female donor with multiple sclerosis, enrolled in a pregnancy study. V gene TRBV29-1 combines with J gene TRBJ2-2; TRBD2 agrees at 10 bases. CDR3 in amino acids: CSVGSSGRLTGELFF. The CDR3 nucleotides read TGCAGCGTTGGGTCTAGCGGGAGACTGACCGGGGAGCTGTTTTTT.